This T cell receptor beta chain was documented in a study of beta chain features in type 1 diabetes (dated by TCRdb to about 2018). Looking at the study overall: No differences in mean age, gender distribution, total cell number or subset yield were found between patients and healthy donors. The study compared the TCRB repertoires of sorted circulating CD4+ T cell subsets in recently diagnosed type 1 diabetes patients with those in matched healthy donors. A total of just under 110,000,000 sorted cells were examined across all samples, and RNA yield correlated strongly with the number of cells per subset. Regulatory and stem cell-like memory subsets were obtained from only 8 patients and roughly 8 healthy donors, while naive and central memory subsets were obtained from all 30 or so donors.

A single peripheral blood draw of around 120 mL on average was collected from each donor into heparinised tubes. Naive, central memory, regulatory and stem cell-like memory CD4+ T cells were sorted on a BD FACSAria II using a panel including CD45RO, CCR7, CD25, CD127, CD95 and CD27. Every sorted population had a purity above 98%. PBMCs were isolated right away by Lymphoprep density gradient centrifugation and were stained directly, without culture. So that batch effects would be minimized, each experiment stained and sorted samples in pairs, pairing one healthy donor with one patient. The entire isolated RNA was reverse transcribed using the High Capacity cDNA Reverse Transcription Kit, and thus expressed TCRB transcripts were sequenced. Deep immunoSEQ sequencing was performed on naive, central memory and regulatory T cell samples, with an average of approximately 4 million total reads per sample. After sorted cells were lysed in RLT buffer, RNA was extracted with DNase-treated RNeasy Micro or Mini kits, with the choice depending on cell number. Each cell subset was processed on its own to prevent cross-contamination, while patient and healthy donor samples were processed together. The immunoSEQ multiplex PCR was used to amplify TCRB sequences from cDNA, yielding 87-bp fragments that span the CDR3 region. Sequencing of the amplicons was done on the Illumina HiSeq platform. The paper's processing steps were these. PCR bias was corrected computationally using synthetic template baselines, and reads within Hamming distance 2 were collapsed, with unmergeable singletons discarded. Reads were aligned to IMGT to assign V, D and J genes, CDR3 length, and insertions or deletions at six rearrangement sites. Within each subset, clonotype counts were normalized to sorted cell number, after which true diversity and Gini coefficients were computed with the tcR R package. Repertoire sharing was quantified using the overlap coefficient calculated on TCRB nucleotide sequences. Out-of-frame TCRB sequences from naive cells were analyzed to stand in for the pre-selection repertoire. The source is immuneACCESS, and TCRdb retained only in-frame sequences with V and J called. Part of the clones is not carried over; for the studies checked, unresolved V genes explain less than half of this, and the remainder is unexplained. V and J calls plus clone size are reproduced from that table; the DNA served to infer D and trimming. Recorded for this sample are a few hundred thousand clones; 10% to 15% of them occurred a single time. Approximately 0.01% of the sample lies in the top ten.

V ends up 5 bases short and J 7 bases short, with an unmatched junction base count of 12. Looking up the germline V gene yields CDR1 LGHNA and CDR2 YSLEER. Inclusive of the bounding cysteine and phenylalanine, the CDR3 is 17 residues long. The CDR3 DNA has 51 bases and is translated from base 1. Study-level results and caveats: HLA sub-analyses involved small numbers of individuals, so any influence of HLA type on TCRB rearrangement remained unresolved. Shorter templates might be favored by PCR, yet because patient and control samples were amplified and corrected together, any such skew would affect both groups equally. Fewer insertions and more nucleotide deletions at VDJ recombination sites were observed in patients with type 1 diabetes, implying thymic rearrangement abnormalities. Naive, central memory and regulatory TCRB repertoires appeared to be more alike among patients than among healthy donors. Because cDNA was sequenced instead of genomic DNA, activated cells with high expression could be over-represented, although the groups did not differ in activation or CD3 levels. Type 1 diabetes patients showed a moderate but significant shortening of TCRB CDR3 length in all four CD4+ subsets.

Comment on this clone: What this receptor recognizes is not known. Per-nucleotide qualities are absent, and no much larger clonotype sits a single base away.

The TCR originated in a young woman with type 1 diabetes. The chain is encoded by TRBV4-3 joined to TRBJ2-1; a stretch of 12 junction bases matches TRBD2. The source material was naive CD4+ T cells from blood. The cell subset or site label, as the study defines it: true naive CD4+ T cells. In nucleotides, the sequence is TGCGCCAGCAGCAAACACAGTAGGACTAGCGGGGTTAATGAGCAGTTCTTC. The translation is CASSKHSRTSGVNEQFF.